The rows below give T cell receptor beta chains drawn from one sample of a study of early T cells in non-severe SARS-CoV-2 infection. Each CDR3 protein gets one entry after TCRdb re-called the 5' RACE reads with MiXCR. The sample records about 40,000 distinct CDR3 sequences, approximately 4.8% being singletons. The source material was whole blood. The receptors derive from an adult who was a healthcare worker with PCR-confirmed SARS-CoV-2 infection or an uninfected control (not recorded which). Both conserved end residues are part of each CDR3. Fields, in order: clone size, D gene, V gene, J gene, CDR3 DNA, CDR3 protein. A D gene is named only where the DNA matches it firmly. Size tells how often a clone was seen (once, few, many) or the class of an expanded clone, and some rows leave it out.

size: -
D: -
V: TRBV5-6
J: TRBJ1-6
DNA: TGTGCCAGCAGCCCCCCCGGGGCTGGTAATTCACCCCTCCACTTT
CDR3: CASSPPGAGNSPLHF

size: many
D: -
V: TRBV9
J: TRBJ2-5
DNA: TGTGCCAGCAGCGATAGCAGGGTAAACCAAGAGACCCAGTACTTC
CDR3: CASSDSRVNQETQYF

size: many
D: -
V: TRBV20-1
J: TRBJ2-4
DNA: TGCAGTGCAATAGGGGGGACCAAAAACATTCAGTACTTC
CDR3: CSAIGGTKNIQYF

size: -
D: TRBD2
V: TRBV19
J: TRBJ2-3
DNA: TGTGCCAGTAGTATGGGAGTCCGACTAGCGGGGGGGCAAGATACGCAGTATTTT
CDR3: CASSMGVRLAGGQDTQYF

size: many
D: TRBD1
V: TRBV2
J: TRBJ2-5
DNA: TGTGCCAGCAGTGAAGCAGGGGACAGGGGGACCCAGTACTTC
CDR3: CASSEAGDRGTQYF

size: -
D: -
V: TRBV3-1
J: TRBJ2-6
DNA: TGTGCCAGCAGCCAAGAGGGGTCGGCCAACGTCCTGACTTTC
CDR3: CASSQEGSANVLTF

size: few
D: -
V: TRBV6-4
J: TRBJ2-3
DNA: TGTGCCAGCAGTGACACAGGGCAGCACACAGATACGCAGTATTTT
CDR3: CASSDTGQHTDTQYF

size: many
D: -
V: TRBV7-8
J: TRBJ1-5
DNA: TGTGCCAGCAGCTCCTCAAGCGGGCAGCCCCAGCATTTT
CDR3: CASSSSSGQPQHF

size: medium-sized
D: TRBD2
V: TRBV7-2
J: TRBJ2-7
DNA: TGTGCCAGCACCTTGAATAGCGGGAGCTCCTACGAGCAGTACTTC
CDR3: CASTLNSGSSYEQYF

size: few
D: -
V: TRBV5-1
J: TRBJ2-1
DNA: TGCGCCAGCAGCTTGGCCTTGGCGTCGGGCAATGAGCAGTTCTTC
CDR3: CASSLALASGNEQFF

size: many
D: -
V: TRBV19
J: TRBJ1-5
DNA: TGTGCCAGTAATGTCCGGGACTTATTCGGGGGGATCAATCAGCCCCAGCATTTT
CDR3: CASNVRDLFGGINQPQHF

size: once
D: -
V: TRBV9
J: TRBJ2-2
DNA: TGTGCCAGCAGCGTAGAAATGGGTCCCGGGGAGCTGTTTTTT
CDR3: CASSVEMGPGELFF

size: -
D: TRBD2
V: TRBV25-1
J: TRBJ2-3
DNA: TGTGCCAGCATATCCGGGAGGAACGGTACAGATACGCAGTATTTT
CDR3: CASISGRNGTDTQYF

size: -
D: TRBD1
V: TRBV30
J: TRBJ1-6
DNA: TGTGCCTGGGGGACAGACTCCTATAATTCACCCCTCCACTTT
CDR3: CAWGTDSYNSPLHF

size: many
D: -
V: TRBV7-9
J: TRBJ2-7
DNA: TGTGCCAGCAGCTTAGGTCCCCTCGAGCAGTACTTC
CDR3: CASSLGPLEQYF

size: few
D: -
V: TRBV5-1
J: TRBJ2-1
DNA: TGCGCCAGCAGCGCTACTAGCAGAGGACTTTACGATGAGCAGTTCTTC
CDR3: CASSATSRGLYDEQFF

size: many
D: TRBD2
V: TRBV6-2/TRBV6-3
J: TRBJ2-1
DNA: TGTGCCAGCAGTTATAGGCTAGCGGGAGGTCCAGACAATGAGCAGTTCTTC
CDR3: CASSYRLAGGPDNEQFF

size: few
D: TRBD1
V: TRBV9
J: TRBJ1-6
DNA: TGTGCCAGCAGCACCGGACAGGGAGGGAATTCACCCCTCCACTTT
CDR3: CASSTGQGGNSPLHF

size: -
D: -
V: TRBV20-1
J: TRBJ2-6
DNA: TGCAGTGCTGCATCTGGGGCCAACGTCCTGACTTTC
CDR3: CSAASGANVLTF

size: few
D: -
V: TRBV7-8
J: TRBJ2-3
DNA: TGTGCCAGCAGCTTAAGGGAGACTACAGATACGCAGTATTTT
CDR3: CASSLRETTDTQYF

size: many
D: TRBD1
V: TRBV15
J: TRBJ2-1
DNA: TGTGCCACCGGGACAGGGGTCGGTTCTTACAATGAGCAGTTCTTC
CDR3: CATGTGVGSYNEQFF

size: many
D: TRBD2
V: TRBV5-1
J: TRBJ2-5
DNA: TGCGCCAGCAGCTTGACTAGCGGGGAAGGGGAGACCCAGTACTTC
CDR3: CASSLTSGEGETQYF

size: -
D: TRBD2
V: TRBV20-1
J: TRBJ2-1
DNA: TGCAGTGCTACCACCCCCGGTAGCGGGATGGTGGATGAGCAGTTCTTC
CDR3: CSATTPGSGMVDEQFF

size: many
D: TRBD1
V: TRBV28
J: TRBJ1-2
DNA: TGTGCCAGCAGTTTTGGGACAGGGCAGAACTATGGCTACACCTTC
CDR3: CASSFGTGQNYGYTF

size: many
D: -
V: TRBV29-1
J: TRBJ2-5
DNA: TGCAGCGTTGAATGCCAACAAGAGACCCAGTACTTC
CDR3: CSVECQQETQYF

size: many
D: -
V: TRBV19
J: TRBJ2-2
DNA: TGTGCCAGTAGCAGAATGAGGGGAACATTCTTAAACACCGGGGAGCTGTTTTTT
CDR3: CASSRMRGTFLNTGELFF

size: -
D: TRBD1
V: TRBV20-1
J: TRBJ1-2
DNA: TGCAGTGCTAGAGAGGAGACAGGGAGCGGCTACACCTTC
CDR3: CSAREETGSGYTF

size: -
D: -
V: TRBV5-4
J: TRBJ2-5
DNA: TGTGCCAGCAGGTCATTTCCGGCGGCGGTAGAGACCCAGTACTTC
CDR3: CASRSFPAAVETQYF

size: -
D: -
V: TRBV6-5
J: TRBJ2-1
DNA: TGTGCCAGCAGTTACGGGACCCCGAGCTCCTACAATGAGCAGTTCTTC
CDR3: CASSYGTPSSYNEQFF

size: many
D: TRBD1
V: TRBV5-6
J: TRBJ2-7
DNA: TGTGCCAGCAGCCCCCACCCCCGGGACAGTTCCTACGAGCAGTACTTC
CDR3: CASSPHPRDSSYEQYF

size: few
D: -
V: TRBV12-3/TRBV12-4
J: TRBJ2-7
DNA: TGTGCCAGCAGCCTCCACTTCAAGGGTCCCTCCGAGCAGTACTTC
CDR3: CASSLHFKGPSEQYF

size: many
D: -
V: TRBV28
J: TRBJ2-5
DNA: TGTGCCAGCAGTTTTCTCCCTCCGCAGAGGGAGACCCAGTACTTC
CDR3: CASSFLPPQRETQYF

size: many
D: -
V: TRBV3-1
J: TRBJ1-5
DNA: TGTGCCAGCAGCCAAGACGGTAGTAGCAATCAGCCCCAGCATTTT
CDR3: CASSQDGSSNQPQHF

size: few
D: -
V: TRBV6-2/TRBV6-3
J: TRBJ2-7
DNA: TGTGCCAGCAGCTACCGTCGGGGTTCCACTCTACACGAGCAGTACTTC
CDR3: CASSYRRGSTLHEQYF

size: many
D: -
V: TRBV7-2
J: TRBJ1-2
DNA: TGTGCCAGCAGCCGACAGTTCACGGGAGGCTACACCTTC
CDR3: CASSRQFTGGYTF

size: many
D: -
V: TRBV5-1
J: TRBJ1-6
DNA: TGCGCCAGCAGCTTGGAACCGAGACGTTCGAATTCACCCCTCCACTTT
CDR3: CASSLEPRRSNSPLHF

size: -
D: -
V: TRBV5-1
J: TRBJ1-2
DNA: TGCGCCAGCAGCCACGACAAGGATTTCTATGGCTACACCTTC
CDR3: CASSHDKDFYGYTF

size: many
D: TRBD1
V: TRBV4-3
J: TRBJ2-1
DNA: TGCGCCAGCAGCCAAGACGGCAGGGGGTACTACAATGAGCAGTTCTTC
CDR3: CASSQDGRGYYNEQFF